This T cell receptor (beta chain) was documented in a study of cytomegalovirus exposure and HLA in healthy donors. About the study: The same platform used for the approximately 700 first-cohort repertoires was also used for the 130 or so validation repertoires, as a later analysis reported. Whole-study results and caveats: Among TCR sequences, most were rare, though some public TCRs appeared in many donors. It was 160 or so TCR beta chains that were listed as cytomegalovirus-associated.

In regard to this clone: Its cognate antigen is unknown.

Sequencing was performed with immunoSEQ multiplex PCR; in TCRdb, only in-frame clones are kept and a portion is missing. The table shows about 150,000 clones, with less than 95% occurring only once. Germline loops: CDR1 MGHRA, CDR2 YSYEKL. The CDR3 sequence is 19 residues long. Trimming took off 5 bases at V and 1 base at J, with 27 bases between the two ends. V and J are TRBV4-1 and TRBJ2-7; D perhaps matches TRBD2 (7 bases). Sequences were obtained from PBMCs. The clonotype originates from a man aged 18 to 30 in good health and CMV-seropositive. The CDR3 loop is CASSLGGDLAAGDSYEQYF. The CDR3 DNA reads TGCGCCAGCAGCTTAGGGGGGGACCTGGCGGCGGGGGATTCCTACGAGCAGTACTTC.